These T cell receptor beta chains were read from a single sample in a study of blood T cell repertoires in COVID-19. The table came from immunoSEQ multiplex PCR; TCRdb's copy has only in-frame clones and leaves some out. The repertoire includes 250,000 or so clones, 75% to 90% of them detected once, and just under 0.95% sits in the top ten. Sequenced material: peripheral blood. The receptor source for this set is a middle-aged woman who had recovered from COVID-19. The CDR3 runs from the conserved cysteine through the conserved F or W. D genes are given only for firm matches. Only some rows state a clone size, as once, few, many or a class for expanded clones.

D: TRBD1; V: TRBV28; J: TRBJ2-6; size: NA; DNA: TGTGCCAGTGGGACAGGGTCGGCTGGCTCTGGGGCCAACGTCCTGACTTTC; CDR3: CASGTGSAGSGANVLTF
D: TRBD2; V: TRBV2; J: TRBJ2-3; size: few; DNA: TGTGCCAGCCTCGGGACTACCATGGATACGCAGTATTTT; CDR3: CASLGTTMDTQYF
D: NA; V: TRBV5-1; J: TRBJ1-5; size: few; DNA: TGCGCCAGCAGCCCCGGAGGAGGCAATCAGCCCCAGCATTTT; CDR3: CASSPGGGNQPQHF
D: TRBD1; V: TRBV5-6; J: TRBJ2-1; size: NA; DNA: TGTGCCAGCAGCTTTAGGGGACAGAAATACAATGAGCAGTTCTTC; CDR3: CASSFRGQKYNEQFF
D: NA; V: TRBV19; J: TRBJ1-3; size: NA; DNA: TGTGCCAGTAGTCCAAACCTATCAGGAAACACCATATATTTT; CDR3: CASSPNLSGNTIYF
D: NA; V: TRBV7-9; J: TRBJ2-7; size: NA; DNA: TGTGCCAGCAGCCTCGAACAGGGTTTCGAGCAGTACTTC; CDR3: CASSLEQGFEQYF
D: TRBD2; V: TRBV7-6; J: TRBJ2-3; size: once; DNA: TGTGCCAGCAGCGAAGTGGGGGGGGCAGATACGCAGTATTTT; CDR3: CASSEVGGADTQYF
D: TRBD2; V: TRBV6-6; J: TRBJ2-7; size: NA; DNA: TGTGCCAGCCAGACTAGCGGGGGAACCTACGAGCAGTACTTC; CDR3: CASQTSGGTYEQYF
D: TRBD2; V: TRBV6-4; J: TRBJ2-1; size: NA; DNA: TGTGCCAGCAGTGGAAGGACTAGCGGGAGGGACAATGAGCAGTTCTTC; CDR3: CASSGRTSGRDNEQFF
D: NA; V: TRBV29-1; J: TRBJ2-1; size: NA; DNA: TGCAGCGCGGTAGGACAGAGCTCCTACAATGAGCAGTTCTTC; CDR3: CSAVGQSSYNEQFF
D: TRBD2; V: TRBV29-1; J: TRBJ2-3; size: NA; DNA: TGCAGCGTAGCCAAGCGGGAGCACGGCACAGATACGCAGTATTTT; CDR3: CSVAKREHGTDTQYF
D: NA; V: TRBV6-1; J: TRBJ2-7; size: NA; DNA: TGTGCCAGCAGTGACGGACAGTTGCGCTCCTACGAGCAGTACTTC; CDR3: CASSDGQLRSYEQYF
D: TRBD1; V: TRBV19; J: TRBJ1-2; size: once; DNA: TGTGCCAGTAGTACTCAGACAGGGGGCTCGATAGACTATGGCTACACCTTC; CDR3: CASSTQTGGSIDYGYTF
D: TRBD2; V: TRBV30; J: TRBJ2-5; size: NA; DNA: TGTGCCTGGAGTGCGGGACTAGCGGGAGAGCAAGAGACCCAGTACTTC; CDR3: CAWSAGLAGEQETQYF
D: NA; V: TRBV6-2/TRBV6-3; J: TRBJ2-3; size: NA; DNA: TGTGCCAGCAGTTCGCAGGGGGATACGCAGTATTTT; CDR3: CASSSQGDTQYF
D: TRBD2; V: TRBV27; J: TRBJ2-3; size: NA; DNA: TGTGCCAGCAGTCCGCTCCCGGGAGGGCCGCCAGATACGCAGTATTTT; CDR3: CASSPLPGGPPDTQYF
D: TRBD2; V: TRBV9; J: TRBJ2-1; size: NA; DNA: TGTGCCAGCAGCGCTAGCGGGATGACATACAATGAGCAGTTCTTC; CDR3: CASSASGMTYNEQFF